This T cell receptor (beta chain) was sequenced for a study of blood T cell repertoires in COVID-19. Study at large: Researchers got acute and convalescent COVID-19 samples from the United States, Italy and Spain.

V lost 3 bases, J lost 1 base, and 8 bases stayed unmatched. CDR1 is KGHSH, CDR2 LQKENI, per germline. The CDR3 consists of 16 residues. Per the original methods: Nucleated cell counts were estimated from reference gene primer amplification. The repertoire was sequenced with immunoSEQ multiplex PCR; TCRdb's copy has only in-frame clones and lacks some. That table is the source of V, J and clone size, and D and trimming were worked out from the DNA. The sample shows roughly 80,000 clones, less than 90% of them seen only once. V is TRBV18 and J is TRBJ1-1; TRBD1 matches 7 bases. This receptor was taken from an older man in a cohort sampled during active COVID-19. The sample was peripheral blood. CDR3 DNA sequence: TGTGCCAGCTCACCCCTGACAGGGACGGGGAACACTGAAGCTTTCTTT. This translates into CASSPLTGTGNTEAFF. The whole variable domain, remainder taken from reference TRBV18 and TRBJ1-1, is NAGVMQNPRHLVRRRGQEARLRCSPMKGHSHVYWYRQLPEEGLKFMVYLQKENIIDESGMPKERFSAEFPKEGPSILRIQQVVRGDSAAYFCASSPLTGTGNTEAFFGQGTRLTVV.